The 8 T cell receptor beta chains below all came from one sample that was sequenced in a study of chemoradiotherapy in HPV16-positive cancers. Produced via immunoSEQ multiplex PCR; TCRdb's table is partial and in-frame only. The repertoire holds about 35,000 clones, with around four fifths as singletons. The sequencing used blood, collected from a patient who underwent chemoradiotherapy. These receptors all stem from a human donor with HPV-associated anogenital cancer.

A single count supports this clone. The V gene is TRBV6-5, the J gene TRBJ2-7, with D tentatively TRBD2 (5 bases). The germline V gene encodes CDR1 MNHEY and CDR2 SVGAGI. Trimming stripped 0 bases from V and 7 bases from J, with 16 bases between. This CDR3 contains 15 residues. As DNA, the CDR3 is TGTGCCAGCAGTTACTCGATCTACGGTCGGGGAGAGCAGTACTTC. Translating gives CASSYSIYGRGEQYF.

The CDR3: CASSYSTGVYEQYF. The CDR3 DNA sequence: TGTGCCAGCAGTTACTCGACAGGTGTGTACGAGCAGTACTTC. V usage is TRBV6-5 and J usage is TRBJ2-7, with D perhaps TRBD1 (6 bases). The CDR3 is made up of 14 amino acids. In germline, CDR1 is MNHEY, CDR2 SVGAGI. Trimming shortened V by 0 bases and J by 4 bases, and 10 bases separated the two germline ends.

The gene calls are TRBV2 and TRBJ2-7, with no clear D. The CDR3 has 11 residues. V was pared by 4 bases and J by 0 bases, with 1 base between. CDR1 and CDR2 (germline): SNHLY, FYNNEI. CDR3 DNA: TGTGCCAGCAGTGCCTCCTACGAGCAGTACTTC. Translating it yields CASSASYEQYF.

The chain recombines TRBV11-2 with TRBJ2-2; weak D call: TRBD2 (5 bases). V was shortened by 4 bases and J by 14 bases, with 8 bases between the two germline ends. This CDR3 is built from 10 residues. Germline V CDR1 and CDR2: SGHAT, FQNNGV. CDR3 protein: CASSSRGLFF. CDR3 in DNA: TGTGCCAGCAGCTCCCGGGGACTGTTTTTT.

V gene TRBV2 combines with J gene TRBJ2-7; 7 nucleotides agree with TRBD1. Unmatched junction bases numbered 12, after V lost 4 bases and J lost 9 bases. Germline V lookup: CDR1 SNHLY, CDR2 FYNNEI. This CDR3 is built from 14 residues. CDR3 amino acids: CASSGLLGGEGQYF. As DNA, the CDR3 is TGTGCCAGCAGTGGGCTGTTAGGGGGCGAGGGGCAGTACTTC.

V and J are TRBV6-1 and TRBJ2-7; D might be TRBD2 (7 bases). Per the germline V gene, CDR1 is MNHNS and CDR2 is SASEGT. The CDR3 length is 14 residues. The V end was cut by 6 bases, the J end by 3 bases, with 15 bases between. The CDR3 coding sequence is TGTGCCAGCAGGCCAGGGGCGGGAGACTACGAGCAGTACTTC. This encodes CASRPGAGDYEQYF.

This clone has more than one count but fewer than ten. The CDR3 sequence: CASSPQGAGQPQHF. The CDR3 nucleotides read TGTGCCAGTAGTCCCCAGGGGGCAGGTCAGCCCCAGCATTTT. This rearrangement joins TRBV19 to TRBJ1-5; 8 nucleotides agree with TRBD1. The germline gives CDR1 LNHDA, CDR2 SQIVND (reference sequence). With 5 bases clipped from V and 6 bases from J, the junction kept 6 bases outside the gene matches. The CDR3 is 14 amino acids. The full variable domain, with the rest looked up from reference TRBV19 and TRBJ1-5, is DGGITQSPKYLFRKEGQNVTLSCEQNLNHDAMYWYRQDPGQGLRLIYYSQIVNDFQKGDIAEGYSVSREKKESFPLTVTSAQKNPTAFYLCASSPQGAGQPQHFGDGTRLSIL.

This clone appeared once. The chain carries TRBV5-1 and TRBJ2-3; the D gene is possibly TRBD1 (6 bases). Germline values: CDR1 SGHRS, CDR2 YFSETQ. The V gene lost 1 base and the J gene lost 1 base, with 13 bases spanning the gap. This CDR3 contains 16 residues. Here the CDR3 reads CASSLSQGLGTDTQYF. CDR3 coding DNA: TGCGCCAGCAGCTTGAGCCAGGGGTTGGGCACAGATACGCAGTATTTT.